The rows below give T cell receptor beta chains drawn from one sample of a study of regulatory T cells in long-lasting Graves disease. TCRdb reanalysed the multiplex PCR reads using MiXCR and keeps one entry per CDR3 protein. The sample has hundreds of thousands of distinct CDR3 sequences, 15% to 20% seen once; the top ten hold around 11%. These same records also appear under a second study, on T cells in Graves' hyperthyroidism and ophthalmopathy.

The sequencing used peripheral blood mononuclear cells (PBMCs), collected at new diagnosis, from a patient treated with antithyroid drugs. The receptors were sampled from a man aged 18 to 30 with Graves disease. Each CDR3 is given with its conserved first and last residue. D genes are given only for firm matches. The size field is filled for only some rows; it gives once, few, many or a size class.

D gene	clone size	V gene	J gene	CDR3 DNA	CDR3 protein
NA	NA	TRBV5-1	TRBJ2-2	TGCGCCAGCAGCTTGAATCGGGGAAGGACCGGGGAGCTGTTTTTT	CASSLNRGRTGELFF
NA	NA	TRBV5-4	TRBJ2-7	TGTGCCAGCAGCTTGATGGGAAATGGGGTAGGCGAGCAGTACTTC	CASSLMGNGVGEQYF
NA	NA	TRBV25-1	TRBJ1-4	TGTGCCAGCGGAGAGCGGGGTAACGATGAAAAACTGTTTTTT	CASGERGNDEKLFF
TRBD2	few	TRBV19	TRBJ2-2	TGTGCCAGCAATAGGCCGGGGGGCACCGGGGAGCTGTTTTTT	CASNRPGGTGELFF
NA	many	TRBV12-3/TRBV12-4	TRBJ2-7	TGTGCCATCCAAGAGGACGGAACCTACGAGCAGTACTTC	CAIQEDGTYEQYF
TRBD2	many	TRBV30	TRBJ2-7	TGTGCCTGGAGCCCCCGCGGGAGAGGCTACGAGCAGTACTTC	CAWSPRGRGYEQYF
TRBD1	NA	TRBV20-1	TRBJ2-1	TGCAGTGTACCCTCGGGACAGTACTACAATGAGCAGTTCTTC	CSVPSGQYYNEQFF
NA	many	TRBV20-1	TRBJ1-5	TGCAGTGCTACCCGACAGAAGAATCAGCCCCAGCATTTT	CSATRQKNQPQHF
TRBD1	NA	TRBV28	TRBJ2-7	TGTGCCAGCAGTTTTTTCCGGACAGGGGCCCGACTAATCGCCTACGAGCAGTACTTC	CASSFFRTGARLIAYEQYF
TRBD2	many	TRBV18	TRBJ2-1	TGTGCCAGCTTACCGGGACTAGCGCTCTACAATGAGCAGTTCTTC	CASLPGLALYNEQFF
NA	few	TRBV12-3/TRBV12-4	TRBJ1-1	TGTGCCAGCAGTTTAGCCAGGGTTGGGACTGAAGCTTTCTTT	CASSLARVGTEAFF
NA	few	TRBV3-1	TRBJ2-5	TGTGCCAGCAAGGGTTGGGAGACCCAGTACTTC	CASKGWETQYF
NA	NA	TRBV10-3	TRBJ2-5	TGTGCCTCCCGGAGCATTGCGGAGACCCAGTACTTC	CASRSIAETQYF
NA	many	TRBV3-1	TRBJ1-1	TGTGCCAGCAGCCATGGAGAGAACACTGAAGCTTTCTTT	CASSHGENTEAFF
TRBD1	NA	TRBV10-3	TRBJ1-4	TGTGCCATCAGTGAGAGACCGGGACAGGGGAACGAAAAACTGTTTTTT	CAISERPGQGNEKLFF
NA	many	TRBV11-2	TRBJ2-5	TGTGCCAGCAGCTTAGTTCGGTGGAAGCAACAAGAGACCCAGTACTTC	CASSLVRWKQQETQYF
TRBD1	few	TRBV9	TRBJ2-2	TGTGCCAGCAGCGTAGATTCGGAGACAGGGAAGTCCACCGGGGAGCTGTTTTTT	CASSVDSETGKSTGELFF
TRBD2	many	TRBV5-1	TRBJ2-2	TGCGCCAGCAGCTTGTTTACTAGCGGGAGTAACACCGGGGAGCTGTTTTTT	CASSLFTSGSNTGELFF
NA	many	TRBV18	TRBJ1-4	TGTGCCAGCTCACCCGGACCTGAAAAACTGTTTTTT	CASSPGPEKLFF
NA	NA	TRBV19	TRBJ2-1	TGTGCCAGTAGTATAGTACCACAGCCGACCTACAATGAGCAGTTCTTC	CASSIVPQPTYNEQFF
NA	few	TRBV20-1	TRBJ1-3	TGCAGTGCTATTGCCAATGGAAACACCATATATTTT	CSAIANGNTIYF